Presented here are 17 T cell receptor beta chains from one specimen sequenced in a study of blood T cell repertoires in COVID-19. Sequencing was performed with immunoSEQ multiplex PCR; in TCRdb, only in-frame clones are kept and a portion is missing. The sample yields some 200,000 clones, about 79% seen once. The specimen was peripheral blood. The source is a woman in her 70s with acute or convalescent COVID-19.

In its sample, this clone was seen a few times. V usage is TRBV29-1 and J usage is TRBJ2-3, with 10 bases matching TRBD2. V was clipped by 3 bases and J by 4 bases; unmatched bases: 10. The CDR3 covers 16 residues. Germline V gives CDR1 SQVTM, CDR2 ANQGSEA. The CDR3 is CSVDSVPSGSSDTQYF. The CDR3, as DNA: TGCAGCGTTGATTCAGTTCCTAGCGGGAGTTCAGATACGCAGTATTTT.

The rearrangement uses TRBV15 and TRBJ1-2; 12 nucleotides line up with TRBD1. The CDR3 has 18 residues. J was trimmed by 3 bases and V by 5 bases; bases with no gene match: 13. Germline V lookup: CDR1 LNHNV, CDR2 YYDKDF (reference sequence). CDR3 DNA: TGTGCCACCAGCCGAGGGGGACAGGGGGCGCTTGGTGACTATGGCTACACCTTC. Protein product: CATSRGGQGALGDYGYTF.

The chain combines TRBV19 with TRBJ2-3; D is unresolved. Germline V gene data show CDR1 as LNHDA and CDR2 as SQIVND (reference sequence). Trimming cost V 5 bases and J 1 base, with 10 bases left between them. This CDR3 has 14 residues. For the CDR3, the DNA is TGTGCCAGTAGTCCCGGGTGGGGCACAGATACGCAGTATTTT. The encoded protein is CASSPGWGTDTQYF.

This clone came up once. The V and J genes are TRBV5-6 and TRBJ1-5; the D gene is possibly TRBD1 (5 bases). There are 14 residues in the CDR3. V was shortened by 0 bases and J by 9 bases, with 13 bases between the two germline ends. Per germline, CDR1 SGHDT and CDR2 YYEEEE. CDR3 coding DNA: TGTGCCAGCAGCTTGGGGCCTGCCGGGGGGCCCCAGCATTTT. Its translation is CASSLGPAGGPQHF. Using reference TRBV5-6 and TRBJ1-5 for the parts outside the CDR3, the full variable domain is DAGVTQSPTHLIKTRGQQVTLRCSPKSGHDTVSWYQQALGQGPQFIFQYYEEEERQRGNFPDRFSGHQFPNYSSELNVNALLLGDSALYLCASSLGPAGGPQHFGDGTRLSIL.

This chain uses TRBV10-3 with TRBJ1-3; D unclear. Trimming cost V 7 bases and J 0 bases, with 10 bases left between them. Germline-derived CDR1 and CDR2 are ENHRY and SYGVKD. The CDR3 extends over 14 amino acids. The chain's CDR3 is CAITESSSGNTIYF. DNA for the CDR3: TGTGCCATCACCGAATCGAGCTCTGGAAACACCATATATTTT.

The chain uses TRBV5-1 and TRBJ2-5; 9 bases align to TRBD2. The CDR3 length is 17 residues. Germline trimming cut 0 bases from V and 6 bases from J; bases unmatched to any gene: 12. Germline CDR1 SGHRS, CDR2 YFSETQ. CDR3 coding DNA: TGCGCCAGCAGCTTGGCGACTAGCGGTATTAGGGGGAAGACCCAGTACTTC. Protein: CASSLATSGIRGKTQYF.

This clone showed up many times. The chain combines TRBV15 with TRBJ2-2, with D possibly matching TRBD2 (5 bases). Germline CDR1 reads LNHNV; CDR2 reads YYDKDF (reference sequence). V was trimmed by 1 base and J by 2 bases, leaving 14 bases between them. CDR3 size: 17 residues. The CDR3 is CATSRAVGVTNTGELFF. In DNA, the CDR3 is TGTGCCACCAGCAGAGCCGTGGGAGTGACTAACACCGGGGAGCTGTTTTTT.

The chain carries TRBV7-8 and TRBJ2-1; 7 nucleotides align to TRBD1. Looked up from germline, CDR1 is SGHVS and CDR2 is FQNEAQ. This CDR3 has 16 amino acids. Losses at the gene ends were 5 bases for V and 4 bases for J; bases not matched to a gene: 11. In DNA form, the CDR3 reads TGTGCCAGCAGCCCAGGTCGTGGACAGGTATACAATGAGCAGTTCTTC. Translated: CASSPGRGQVYNEQFF.

The CDR3 DNA reads TGCGCCAGCAGTTGCGGGACAGGGGTCAATGAGCAGTTCTTC. Encoded protein: CASSCGTGVNEQFF. The chain employs TRBV23-1 and TRBJ2-1, with 10 nucleotides matching TRBD1. TRBV23-1 is classed as an ORF, of uncertain function. With 5 bases clipped from V and 6 bases from J, the junction kept 4 bases outside the gene matches. The CDR3 loop spans 14 amino acids.

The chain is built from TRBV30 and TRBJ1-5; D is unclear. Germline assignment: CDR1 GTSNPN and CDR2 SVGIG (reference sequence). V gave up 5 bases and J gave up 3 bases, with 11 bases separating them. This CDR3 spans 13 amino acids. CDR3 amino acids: CAWSSRDNQPQHF. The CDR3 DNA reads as TGTGCCTGGTCGAGCCGGGACAATCAGCCCCAGCATTTT.

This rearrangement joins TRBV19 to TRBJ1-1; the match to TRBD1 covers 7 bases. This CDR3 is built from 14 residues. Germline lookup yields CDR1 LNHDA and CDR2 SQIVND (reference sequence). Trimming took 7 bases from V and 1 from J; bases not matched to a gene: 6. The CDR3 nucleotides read TGTGCCAGTACCCTAGACAGGGCGAACACTGAAGCTTTCTTT. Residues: CASTLDRANTEAFF.

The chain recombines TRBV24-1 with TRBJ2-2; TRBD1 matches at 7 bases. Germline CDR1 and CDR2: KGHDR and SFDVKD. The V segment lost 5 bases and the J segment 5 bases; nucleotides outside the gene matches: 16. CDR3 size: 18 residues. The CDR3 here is CATSAQGLRQGWTGELFF. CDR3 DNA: TGTGCCACCAGTGCCCAAGGGCTACGACAGGGTTGGACCGGGGAGCTGTTTTTT.

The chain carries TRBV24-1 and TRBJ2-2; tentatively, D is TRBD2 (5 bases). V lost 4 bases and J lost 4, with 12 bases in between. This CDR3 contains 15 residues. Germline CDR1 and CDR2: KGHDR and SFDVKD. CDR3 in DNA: TGTGCCACCAGTGAGCCGGACTCGACCACCGGGGAGCTGTTTTTT. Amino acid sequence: CATSEPDSTTGELFF.

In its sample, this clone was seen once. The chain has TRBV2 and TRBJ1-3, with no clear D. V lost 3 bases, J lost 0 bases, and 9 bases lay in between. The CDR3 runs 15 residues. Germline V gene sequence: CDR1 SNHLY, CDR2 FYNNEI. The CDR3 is CASSERPYSGNTIYF. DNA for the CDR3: TGTGCCAGCAGTGAGAGGCCTTACTCTGGAAACACCATATATTTT.

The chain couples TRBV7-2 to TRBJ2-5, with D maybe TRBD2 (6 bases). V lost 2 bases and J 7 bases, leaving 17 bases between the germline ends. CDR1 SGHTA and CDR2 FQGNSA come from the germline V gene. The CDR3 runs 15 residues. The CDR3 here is CASSLLDQLGGTQYF. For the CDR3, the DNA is TGTGCCAGCAGCTTACTGGATCAACTGGGGGGGACCCAGTACTTC.

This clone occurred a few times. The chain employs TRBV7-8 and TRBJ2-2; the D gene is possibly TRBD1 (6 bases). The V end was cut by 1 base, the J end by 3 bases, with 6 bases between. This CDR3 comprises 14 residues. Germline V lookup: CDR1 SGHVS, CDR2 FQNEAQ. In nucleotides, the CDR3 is TGTGCCAGCAGCTTAGACAGGGACACCGGGGAGCTGTTTTTT. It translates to CASSLDRDTGELFF.

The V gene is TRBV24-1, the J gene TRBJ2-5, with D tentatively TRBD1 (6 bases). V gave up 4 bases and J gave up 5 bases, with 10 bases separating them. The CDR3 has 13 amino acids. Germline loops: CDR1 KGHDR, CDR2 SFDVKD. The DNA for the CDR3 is TGTGCCACCAGTGAGGGGGCTCGGGAGACCCAGTACTTC. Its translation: CATSEGARETQYF.